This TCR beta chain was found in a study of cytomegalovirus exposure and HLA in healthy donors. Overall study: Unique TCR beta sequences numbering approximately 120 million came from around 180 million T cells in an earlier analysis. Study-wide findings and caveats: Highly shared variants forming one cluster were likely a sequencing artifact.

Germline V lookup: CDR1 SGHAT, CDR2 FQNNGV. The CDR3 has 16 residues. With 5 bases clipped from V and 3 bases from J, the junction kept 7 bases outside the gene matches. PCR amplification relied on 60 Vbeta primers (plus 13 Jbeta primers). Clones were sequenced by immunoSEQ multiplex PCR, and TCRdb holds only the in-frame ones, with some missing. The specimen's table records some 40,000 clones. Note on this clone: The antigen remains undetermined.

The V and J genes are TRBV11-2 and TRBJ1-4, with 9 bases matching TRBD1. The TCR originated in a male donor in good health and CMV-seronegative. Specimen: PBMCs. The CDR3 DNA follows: TGTGCCAGCAGCGCCGGACAGGGGTTTGCTAATGAAAAACTGTTTTTT. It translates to CASSAGQGFANEKLFF.